The rows below give T cell receptor beta chains drawn from one sample of a study of OX40 agonist ivuxolimab in advanced cancers. Assay used: immunoSEQ multiplex PCR; TCRdb lists only in-frame clones, some missing. The sample has some 69,000 clones; approximately 90% are singletons. This material consisted of CD4+ or CD8+ T cells sorted from blood, taken in a trial of the OX40 agonist ivuxolimab. These receptors originate from an adult with an advanced solid tumor such as melanoma, head and neck, liver or kidney cancer. The CDR3 runs from the conserved cysteine through the conserved F or W. A D gene is named only where the DNA matches it firmly. Some rows mark clone size as missing; the rest say once, few, many or name a class of expanded clone.

d_call j_call clone_size v_call cdr3_aa cdr3_nt
. TRBJ2-2 . TRBV7-6 CASSPNTGELFF TGTGCCAGCTCACCGAACACCGGGGAGCTGTTTTTT
. TRBJ1-5 . TRBV5-5 CASSLNTNSNQPQHF TGTGCCAGCAGCCTTAATACCAACTCCAATCAGCCCCAGCATTTT
TRBD1 TRBJ1-2 . TRBV28 CATRGTGGTSNYGYTF TGTGCCACCCGAGGGACAGGGGGCACTTCTAACTATGGCTACACCTTC
. TRBJ1-4 . TRBV27 CASGPGAANEKLFF TGTGCCAGCGGTCCGGGTGCGGCTAATGAAAAACTGTTTTTT
. TRBJ1-1 . TRBV29-1 CSATRGTNTEAFF TGCAGCGCCACACGAGGGACGAACACTGAAGCTTTCTTT
TRBD1 TRBJ2-1 . TRBV5-4 CASSLAGQGANEQFF TGTGCCAGCAGCTTAGCGGGACAGGGGGCCAATGAGCAGTTCTTC
. TRBJ1-1 . TRBV6-5 CASSYSGRAFF TGTGCCAGCAGTTACTCCGGGCGAGCTTTCTTT
. TRBJ1-1 . TRBV11-2 CASSLRGLNTEAFF TGTGCCAGCAGCTTAAGGGGGTTGAACACTGAAGCTTTCTTT
. TRBJ2-2 . TRBV5-6 CASRSPQLNTGELFF TGTGCCAGTAGAAGTCCGCAGCTTAACACCGGGGAGCTGTTTTTT
. TRBJ2-5 . TRBV6-1 CASSESGREETQYF TGTGCCAGCAGTGAGAGTGGGCGGGAAGAGACCCAGTACTTC
TRBD2 TRBJ2-1 . TRBV2 CASMGTSRNEQFF TGTGCCAGCATGGGGACTAGCCGCAATGAGCAGTTCTTC
TRBD1 TRBJ1-5 . TRBV18 CASSQSGTGGNSNQPQHF TGTGCCAGCTCACAATCCGGGACAGGCGGCAATAGCAATCAGCCCCAGCATTTT
. TRBJ2-2 . TRBV7-3 CASSLGRGGTNTGELFF TGTGCCAGCAGCTTAGGGCGAGGGGGAACGAACACCGGGGAGCTGTTTTTT
. TRBJ2-6 . TRBV30 CAWSVQDFSGANVLTF TGTGCCTGGAGTGTCCAGGACTTCTCTGGGGCCAACGTCCTGACTTTC
. TRBJ2-2 once TRBV7-9 CASSFSRGRNTGELFF TGTGCCAGCAGCTTCAGCCGGGGAAGGAACACCGGGGAGCTGTTTTTT
. TRBJ2-2 few TRBV19 CASTQGWGTGELFF TGTGCCAGTACCCAGGGATGGGGCACCGGGGAGCTGTTTTTT
. TRBJ1-2 . TRBV10-2 CASSEAAGDGYTF TGCGCCAGCAGTGAGGCGGCAGGGGATGGCTACACCTTC
TRBD1 TRBJ2-7 . TRBV5-1 CASRWGQDLGEQYF TGCGCCAGCAGGTGGGGACAGGACCTTGGGGAGCAGTACTTC
. TRBJ2-1 . TRBV9 CASSASTSSEPYNEQFF TGTGCCAGCAGCGCCTCAACATCTAGCGAGCCCTACAATGAGCAGTTCTTC
. TRBJ2-3 . TRBV6-5 CASSYEGQRTQYF TGTGCCAGCAGCTACGAGGGTCAGCGTACGCAGTATTTT
TRBD1 TRBJ2-7 . TRBV10-1 CASRQTGSYEQYF TGCGCCAGCAGGCAGACAGGGAGCTACGAGCAGTACTTC
. TRBJ1-5 . TRBV19 CASSKTGNQPQHF TGTGCCAGTAGTAAAACAGGTAATCAGCCCCAGCATTTT
TRBD1 TRBJ2-2 . TRBV27 CASSLTGGRTGELFF TGTGCCAGCAGTTTGACAGGGGGAAGAACCGGGGAGCTGTTTTTT
. TRBJ2-7 . TRBV30 CAWSAGVSYEQYF TGTGCCTGGAGTGCAGGGGTCTCCTACGAGCAGTACTTC
. TRBJ1-1 . TRBV6-6 CASSLGTEGTEAFF TGTGCCAGCAGTTTAGGTACGGAGGGCACTGAAGCTTTCTTT